The TCR beta chain described here comes from a study of cytomegalovirus exposure and HLA in healthy donors. The germline V gene encodes CDR1 SNHLY and CDR2 FYNNEI. This CDR3 is built from 15 residues. V gave up 6 bases and J gave up 7 bases; unmatched junction bases: 14. When sampled, the donors appeared nominally healthy, though they likely had unrecorded immune exposures. Use of 60 Vbeta and 13 Jbeta primers characterized the PCR. Data came from immunoSEQ multiplex PCR; TCRdb stores just in-frame clones and leaves some out. The sample holds 60,000 to 70,000 clones, 75% to 80% seen once. Findings of the study overall: Versus the approximately 700-donor mean, an Asian-associated ancestry cluster reportedly showed fewer N-insertions in a later analysis. Confirmation was obtained in vitro that a few CMV-associated chains are specific for CMV antigens.

This clone was seen only once. The antigen is unknown. This TCR was sampled from a man between 18 and 29 years old in good health and CMV-seropositive. Sequences were obtained from PBMCs. V gene TRBV2 combines with J gene TRBJ2-7; 8 bases match TRBD2. The CDR3 nucleotides are TGTGCCAGCAGAGCCCCCGGGACTAGAGTAGGAGAGCAGTACTTC. Translated: CASRAPGTRVGEQYF.